This TCR beta chain was obtained from a study of T cells in Graves' hyperthyroidism and ophthalmopathy. General study results and limits: Researchers found most expanded thyroid clonotypes above 0.001 in blood as well.

This clonotype was observed many times. No antigen is known for it. Uncontrolled infection, other autoimmune disease, pregnancy or lactation excluded patients. The source material, RNA transcripts, was used to amplify TCR beta CDR3 regions. The primer set for the first-round RT-PCR of the TCR CDR3 was HTBI. A single record per CDR3 protein comes from TCRdb applying MiXCR to the multiplex PCR reads. The sample has approximately 710,000 distinct CDR3 sequences, around a sixth seen once. The CDR3 spans 14 residues. Germline lookup yields CDR1 ENHRY and CDR2 SYGVKD. V was clipped by 3 bases and J by 5 bases, with 12 bases between them.

Sequences were obtained from blood. This clonotype originated in a man over 45 with Graves' hyperthyroidism. This sequence joins TRBV10-3 and TRBJ2-3; D is possibly TRBD1 (6 bases). Here the CDR3 DNA reads TGTGCCATCAGTGATTCCCGAGGGGGAGATACGCAGTATTTT. Encoded protein: CAISDSRGGDTQYF.